Each of the 24 T cell receptor beta chains below was sequenced from the same sample in a study of blood T cell repertoires in COVID-19. Produced via immunoSEQ multiplex PCR; TCRdb's table is partial and in-frame only. The profile shows about 62,000 clones, 70% to 90% of them singletons. Material for sequencing was peripheral blood. These receptors came from a woman of 80 years or more with acute or convalescent COVID-19.

This chain joins TRBV15 and TRBJ2-6; a possible D gene is TRBD1 (5 bases). Germline loops: CDR1 LNHNV, CDR2 YYDKDF (reference sequence). V was cut by 5 bases and J by 0 bases, with 8 bases left in between. The CDR3 is 15 amino acids. DNA for the CDR3: TGTGCCACCAGCCCCGACAGCTCTGGGGCCAACGTCCTGACTTTC. It codes for CATSPDSSGANVLTF.

J is TRBJ1-5 and V is TRBV2; possible D gene TRBD1, 6 bases. The CDR3 extends over 15 amino acids. Germline-derived CDR1 and CDR2 are SNHLY and FYNNEI. V was cut by 6 bases and J by 2 bases, with 14 bases left in between. The CDR3 DNA follows: TGTGCCAGCAGACCTGACAGGTTCGGCAATCAGCCCCAGCATTTT. The encoded protein is CASRPDRFGNQPQHF.

The V call is TRBV18, the J call TRBJ1-1, with 8 positions matching TRBD1. After removal of 3 bases from V and 5 bases from J, the junction contained 11 bases not matched to a gene. In germline, CDR1 is KGHSH, CDR2 LQKENI. The CDR3 sequence is 16 residues long. CDR3 sequence: CASSPIPTGGRTEAFF. CDR3 nucleotide sequence: TGTGCCAGCTCACCTATACCTACAGGGGGTCGGACTGAAGCTTTCTTT.

The chain joins TRBV19 to TRBJ1-1, with D possibly being TRBD1 (5 bases). CDR3 length: 14 amino acids. The germline V and J ends were trimmed by 2 bases and 1 base, with 8 bases remaining between them. CDR1 is LNHDA, CDR2 SQIVND, per germline (reference sequence). CDR3 coding DNA: TGTGCCAGTAGTATATCCAGGGCGAACACTGAAGCTTTCTTT. Encoded protein: CASSISRANTEAFF.

V is TRBV19 and J is TRBJ1-1; no definite D call. The ends were cut back, 4 bases at V and 2 bases at J, with 11 bases in the middle. The CDR3 loop spans 14 amino acids. CDR1 and CDR2 (germline): LNHDA, SQIVND (reference sequence). CDR3 nucleotide sequence: TGTGCCAGTAGTACCCTTCGGGTCAACACTGAAGCTTTCTTT. It specifies CASSTLRVNTEAFF.

This clone was seen a single time. The gene calls are TRBV6-1 and TRBJ2-2; weak D call: TRBD1 (6 bases). Germline V gene data show CDR1 as MNHNS and CDR2 as SASEGT. This CDR3 is 17 amino acids long. V was clipped by 1 base and J by 2 bases, with 14 bases between them. The CDR3 nucleotides are TGTGCCAGCAGTGAAGACGTGACAGGAAAAAACACCGGGGAGCTGTTTTTT. Translated: CASSEDVTGKNTGELFF.

The V and J genes are TRBV19 and TRBJ2-2, with D unclear. The CDR3 spans 13 residues. The V gene lost 3 bases and the J gene lost 3 bases, with 5 bases spanning the gap. The germline gives CDR1 LNHDA, CDR2 SQIVND (reference sequence). The CDR3 loop is CASSIIDTGELFF. CDR3 bases: TGTGCCAGTAGTATTATTGACACCGGGGAGCTGTTTTTT.

The chain carries TRBV20-1 and TRBJ2-1; D gene ambiguous. The V end lost 3 bases, the J end lost 6 bases, and 15 bases lay between the germline ends. The CDR3 is made up of 14 amino acids. The germline V gene encodes CDR1 DFQATT and CDR2 SNEGSKA (reference sequence). CDR3 region: CSASYGAPGNEQFF. For the CDR3, the DNA is TGCAGTGCTAGTTATGGCGCACCAGGCAATGAGCAGTTCTTC.

The V and J genes are TRBV7-7 and TRBJ2-7; 7 nucleotides align to TRBD2. The CDR3 consists of 15 residues. The ends lost 1 base at V and 2 bases at J; junction bases unmatched: 5. Germline CDR1 is SSHAT and CDR2 is FNYEAQ (reference sequence). CDR3 in DNA: TGTGCCAGCAGCTTAGGACTAGCTCCACCCTACGAGCAGTACTTC. This translates into CASSLGLAPPYEQYF.

V usage is TRBV3-1 (or the pseudogene TRBV3-2) and J usage is TRBJ2-1; 11 positions agree with TRBD2. CDR1 and CDR2 from the germline V gene are LGHDT and YNNKEL (reference sequence). This CDR3 is built from 18 residues. Losses at the gene ends were 4 bases for V and 0 bases for J; bases not matched to a gene: 8. CDR3 amino acids: CASSLRRLAGSSYNEQFF. CDR3 DNA: TGTGCCAGCAGCCTGAGGAGACTAGCGGGGAGCTCCTACAATGAGCAGTTCTTC.

The gene calls are TRBV2 and TRBJ2-5, with D tentatively TRBD2 (6 bases). The CDR3 is made up of 16 amino acids. Trimming removed 2 bases at V and 5 bases at J, with 18 bases between. CDR1 is SNHLY and CDR2 is FYNNEI in the germline V gene. CDR3 coding DNA: TGTGCCAGCAGTGAAATGGTCCGTGGCAGCGGGGAGACCCAGTACTTC. This gives the protein CASSEMVRGSGETQYF. The full variable domain, rest sourced from reference TRBV2 and TRBJ2-5, is EPEVTQTPSHQVTQMGQEVILRCVPISNHLYFYWYRQILGQKVEFLVSFYNNEISEKSEIFDDQFSVERPDGSNFTLKIRSTKLEDSAMYFCASSEMVRGSGETQYFGPGTRLLVL.

The sample holds one count of this clone. V usage is TRBV7-3 and J usage is TRBJ2-1; D gene unclear. The ends were cut back, 0 bases at V and 5 bases at J, with 5 bases in the middle. The CDR3 consists of 13 residues. Per germline, CDR1 SGHTA and CDR2 FQGTGA. CDR3 loop: CASSLTSNNEQFF. The CDR3 coding sequence is TGTGCCAGCAGCTTAACTAGCAACAATGAGCAGTTCTTC.

The chain recombines TRBV15 with TRBJ2-7; the match to TRBD1 covers 9 bases. The ends lost 6 bases at V and 3 bases at J; junction bases unmatched: 6. Germline-derived CDR1 and CDR2 are LNHNV and YYDKDF (reference sequence). This CDR3 has 14 amino acids. In nucleotides, the CDR3 is TGTGCCACCAGAGTGGACAGGGGTAGCTACGAGCAGTACTTC. It codes for CATRVDRGSYEQYF.

The chain has TRBV7-9 and TRBJ2-1; 7 bases are a match to TRBD2. CDR3 length: 15 residues. V lost 7 bases, J lost 8 bases, and 14 bases stayed unmatched. CDR1 SEHNR and CDR2 FQNEAQ come from the germline V gene (reference sequence). As DNA, the CDR3 is TGTGCCAGCACCAAGAGGGAGGGGATTGGGTATGAGCAGTTCTTC. Amino acid sequence: CASTKREGIGYEQFF.

V is TRBV5-1 and J is TRBJ2-4, with a possible D match to TRBD1 (5 bases). V dropped 0 bases and J dropped 7 bases, with 11 bases sitting between them. In germline, CDR1 is SGHRS, CDR2 YFSETQ. The CDR3 is 14 amino acids. The CDR3 is CASSLDGAGNIQYF. The CDR3 nucleotides read TGCGCCAGCAGCTTGGATGGGGCTGGGAACATTCAGTACTTC.

The table lists this clone with a count of one. The CDR3 nucleotides are TGCGCCAGCAGCTTCAGGGGGTTTGGCACTGAAGCTTTCTTT. Amino acids: CASSFRGFGTEAFF. The chain carries TRBV5-1 and TRBJ1-1; TRBD1 matches at 7 bases. Germline lookup yields CDR1 SGHRS and CDR2 YFSETQ. The CDR3 length is 14 residues. After removal of 2 bases from V and 4 bases from J, the junction contained 5 bases not matched to a gene.

The rearrangement uses TRBV7-3 and TRBJ2-5; 8 bases agree with TRBD2. Germline V gene lookup returns CDR1 SGHTA and CDR2 FQGTGA. J lost 4 bases, V lost 2 bases, and 0 bases had no gene match. This CDR3 region has 13 residues. CDR3 DNA sequence: TGTGCCAGCAGCTTAGCGGGAGGAGAGACCCAGTACTTC. Its protein product is CASSLAGGETQYF.

The chain recombines TRBV3-1 (or the pseudogene TRBV3-2) with TRBJ2-3; TRBD2 is a possible D gene (6 bases). V was cut by 9 bases and J by 4 bases, with 17 bases left in between. CDR1 and CDR2 (germline): LGHDT, YNNKEL (reference sequence). This CDR3 spans 14 amino acids. Written as DNA, the CDR3 is TGTGCCAGGCACGGTGGAGGGGATGCAGATACGCAGTATTTT. Its protein is CARHGGGDADTQYF.

This sequence joins TRBV11-3 and TRBJ2-5; D is unclear. Germline lookup yields CDR1 SGHNT and CDR2 YENEEA. CDR3 length equals 14 residues. With 1 base removed from V and 1 base from J, the gap between germline ends came to 7 bases. As DNA, the CDR3 is TGTGCCAGCAGCTTAGGAACCGGCCAAGAGACCCAGTACTTC. It is translated as CASSLGTGQETQYF.

The V gene is TRBV5-4, the J gene TRBJ2-3; 7 bases fit TRBD2. Unmatched junction bases numbered 11, after V lost 4 bases and J lost 9 bases. Germline V gene sequence: CDR1 SGHNT, CDR2 YYREEE (reference sequence). The CDR3 consists of 14 residues. The DNA for the CDR3 is TGTGCCAGCAGCATGGACCCCGGGGAGGGGACGCAGTATTTT. Translated: CASSMDPGEGTQYF.

This chain joins TRBV12-3 or TRBV12-4 and TRBJ1-4; TRBD1 is a possible D gene (5 bases). Trimming left V 5 bases short and J 10 bases short, with 11 bases between. This CDR3 comprises 12 residues. The CDR3 DNA sequence: TGTGCCAGCAGTGAGGTCCAGGGAAAACTGTTTTTT. Translation gives CASSEVQGKLFF.

This clone has a single count. The CDR3: CASSLAGQGTDTQYF. CDR3 DNA: TGCGCCAGCAGCTTGGCTGGACAGGGCACAGATACGCAGTATTTT. The chain joins TRBV5-1 to TRBJ2-3; 7 nucleotides line up with TRBD1. Germline lookup yields CDR1 SGHRS and CDR2 YFSETQ. CDR3 size: 15 residues. Losses at the gene ends were 0 bases for V and 1 base for J; bases not matched to a gene: 2. The variable domain in full, completed from reference TRBV5-1 and TRBJ2-3, reads KAGVTQTPRYLIKTRGQQVTLSCSPISGHRSVSWYQQTPGQGLQFLFEYFSETQRNKGNFPGRFSGRQFSNSRSEMNVSTLELGDSALYLCASSLAGQGTDTQYFGPGTRLTVL.

This chain links TRBV4-1 with TRBJ2-2, with D perhaps TRBD2 (5 bases). CDR3 length equals 18 residues. The ends were cut back, 7 bases at V and 0 bases at J, with 21 bases in the middle. The germline CDR1 and CDR2 sequences are MGHRA and YSYEKL. CDR3 bases: TGCGCCAGCAACCGACCGATGGACGGGGAGTCGAACACCGGGGAGCTGTTTTTT. Residues: CASNRPMDGESNTGELFF.

The chain couples TRBV4-2 to TRBJ2-3, with a tentative D call TRBD1 (5 bases). Trimming pared 2 bases from V and 3 bases from J, leaving 24 bases between. The CDR3 loop spans 19 amino acids. CDR1 is LGHNA, CDR2 YNFKEQ, per germline. The CDR3 sequence: CASSQNAGAARILTDTQYF. The CDR3 bases are TGTGCCAGCAGCCAAAACGCTGGGGCCGCCAGAATACTTACAGATACGCAGTATTTT.